This T cell receptor beta chain was observed in a study of blood T cell repertoires in COVID-19. Remarks on this clone: This same CDR3 is encoded by further DNA sequences in the sample.

Sequencing was performed with immunoSEQ multiplex PCR; in TCRdb, only in-frame clones are kept and a portion is missing. The profile shows more than 110,000 clones, 84% of them singletons. Unmatched junction bases numbered 5, after V lost 0 bases and J lost 4 bases. CDR3 length: 15 amino acids. Germline loops: CDR1 SGDLS, CDR2 YYNGEE. The source of this sequence is a middle-aged man with acute COVID-19. This chain joins TRBV9 and TRBJ2-7; TRBD2 matches 9 bases. The sample consisted of PBMCs or T cells enriched from blood (not recorded which). The CDR3 DNA is TGTGCCAGCAGCGTAGGGGCTAGCGGGATATACGAGCAGTACTTC. Translated: CASSVGASGIYEQYF.